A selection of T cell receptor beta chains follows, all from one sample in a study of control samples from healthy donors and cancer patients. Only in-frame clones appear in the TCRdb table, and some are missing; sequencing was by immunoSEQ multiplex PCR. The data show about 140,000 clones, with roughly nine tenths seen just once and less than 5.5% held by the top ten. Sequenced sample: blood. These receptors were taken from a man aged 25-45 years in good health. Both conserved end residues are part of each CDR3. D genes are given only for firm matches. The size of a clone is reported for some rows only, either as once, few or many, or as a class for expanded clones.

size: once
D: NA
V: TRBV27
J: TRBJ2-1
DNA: TGTGCCGGCAGTTTACTAGGGGATGAGCAGTTCTTC
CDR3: CAGSLLGDEQFF

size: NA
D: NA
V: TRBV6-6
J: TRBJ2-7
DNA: TGTGCCAGCAGTCGTGACCACACCTACGAGCAGTACTTC
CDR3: CASSRDHTYEQYF

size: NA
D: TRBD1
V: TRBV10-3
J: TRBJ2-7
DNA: TGTGCCATCAGTGAGACAGGGGACTACGAGCAGTACTTC
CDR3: CAISETGDYEQYF

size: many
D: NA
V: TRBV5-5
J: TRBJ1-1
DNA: TGTGCCAGCAGCTTCCCTCAGGGGATGAACACTGAAGCTTTCTTT
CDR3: CASSFPQGMNTEAFF

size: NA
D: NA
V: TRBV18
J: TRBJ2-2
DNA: TGTGCCAGCTCCCACGGCCGGGACGCAAACACCGGGGAGCTGTTTTTT
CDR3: CASSHGRDANTGELFF

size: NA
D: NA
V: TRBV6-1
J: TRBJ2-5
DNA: TGTGCCAGCAGTGAAGCAGCACAGGGATGGGAGACCCAGTACTTC
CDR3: CASSEAAQGWETQYF

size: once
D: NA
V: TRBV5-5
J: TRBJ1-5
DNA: TGTGCCAGCAGCTTGGTGGGCGGAAATCAGCCCCAGCATTTT
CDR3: CASSLVGGNQPQHF

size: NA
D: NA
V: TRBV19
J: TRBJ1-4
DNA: TGTGCCAGTAGTTCCCGGACAACTAATGAAAAACTGTTTTTT
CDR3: CASSSRTTNEKLFF

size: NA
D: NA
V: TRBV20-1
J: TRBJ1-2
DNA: TGCAGTGGGAGGGACCACTATGGCTACACCTTC
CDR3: CSGRDHYGYTF

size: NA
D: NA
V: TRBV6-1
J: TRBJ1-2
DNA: TGTGCCAGCAGTGAATATGGGGCGACCTATGGCTACACCTTC
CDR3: CASSEYGATYGYTF

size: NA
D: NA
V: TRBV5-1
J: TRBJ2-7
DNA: TGCGCCAGCAGCTTGCCCCAGGCTGGGGGTATGCGCGAGCAGTACTTC
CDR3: CASSLPQAGGMREQYF